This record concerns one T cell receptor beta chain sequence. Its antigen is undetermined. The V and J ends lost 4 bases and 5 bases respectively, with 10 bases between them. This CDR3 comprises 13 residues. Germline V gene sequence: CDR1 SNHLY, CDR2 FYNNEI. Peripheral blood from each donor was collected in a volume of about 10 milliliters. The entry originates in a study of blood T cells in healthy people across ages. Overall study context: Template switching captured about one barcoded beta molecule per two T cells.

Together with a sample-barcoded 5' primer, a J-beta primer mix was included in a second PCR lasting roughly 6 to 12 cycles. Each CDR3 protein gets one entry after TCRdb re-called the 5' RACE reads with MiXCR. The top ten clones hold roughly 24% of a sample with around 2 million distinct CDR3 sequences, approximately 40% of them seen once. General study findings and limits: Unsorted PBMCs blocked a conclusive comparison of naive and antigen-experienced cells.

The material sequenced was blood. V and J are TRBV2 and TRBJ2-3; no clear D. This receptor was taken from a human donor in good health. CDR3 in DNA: TGTGCCAGCAGTGGCGAGAGCGAAGATACGCAGTATTTT. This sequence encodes CASSGESEDTQYF.